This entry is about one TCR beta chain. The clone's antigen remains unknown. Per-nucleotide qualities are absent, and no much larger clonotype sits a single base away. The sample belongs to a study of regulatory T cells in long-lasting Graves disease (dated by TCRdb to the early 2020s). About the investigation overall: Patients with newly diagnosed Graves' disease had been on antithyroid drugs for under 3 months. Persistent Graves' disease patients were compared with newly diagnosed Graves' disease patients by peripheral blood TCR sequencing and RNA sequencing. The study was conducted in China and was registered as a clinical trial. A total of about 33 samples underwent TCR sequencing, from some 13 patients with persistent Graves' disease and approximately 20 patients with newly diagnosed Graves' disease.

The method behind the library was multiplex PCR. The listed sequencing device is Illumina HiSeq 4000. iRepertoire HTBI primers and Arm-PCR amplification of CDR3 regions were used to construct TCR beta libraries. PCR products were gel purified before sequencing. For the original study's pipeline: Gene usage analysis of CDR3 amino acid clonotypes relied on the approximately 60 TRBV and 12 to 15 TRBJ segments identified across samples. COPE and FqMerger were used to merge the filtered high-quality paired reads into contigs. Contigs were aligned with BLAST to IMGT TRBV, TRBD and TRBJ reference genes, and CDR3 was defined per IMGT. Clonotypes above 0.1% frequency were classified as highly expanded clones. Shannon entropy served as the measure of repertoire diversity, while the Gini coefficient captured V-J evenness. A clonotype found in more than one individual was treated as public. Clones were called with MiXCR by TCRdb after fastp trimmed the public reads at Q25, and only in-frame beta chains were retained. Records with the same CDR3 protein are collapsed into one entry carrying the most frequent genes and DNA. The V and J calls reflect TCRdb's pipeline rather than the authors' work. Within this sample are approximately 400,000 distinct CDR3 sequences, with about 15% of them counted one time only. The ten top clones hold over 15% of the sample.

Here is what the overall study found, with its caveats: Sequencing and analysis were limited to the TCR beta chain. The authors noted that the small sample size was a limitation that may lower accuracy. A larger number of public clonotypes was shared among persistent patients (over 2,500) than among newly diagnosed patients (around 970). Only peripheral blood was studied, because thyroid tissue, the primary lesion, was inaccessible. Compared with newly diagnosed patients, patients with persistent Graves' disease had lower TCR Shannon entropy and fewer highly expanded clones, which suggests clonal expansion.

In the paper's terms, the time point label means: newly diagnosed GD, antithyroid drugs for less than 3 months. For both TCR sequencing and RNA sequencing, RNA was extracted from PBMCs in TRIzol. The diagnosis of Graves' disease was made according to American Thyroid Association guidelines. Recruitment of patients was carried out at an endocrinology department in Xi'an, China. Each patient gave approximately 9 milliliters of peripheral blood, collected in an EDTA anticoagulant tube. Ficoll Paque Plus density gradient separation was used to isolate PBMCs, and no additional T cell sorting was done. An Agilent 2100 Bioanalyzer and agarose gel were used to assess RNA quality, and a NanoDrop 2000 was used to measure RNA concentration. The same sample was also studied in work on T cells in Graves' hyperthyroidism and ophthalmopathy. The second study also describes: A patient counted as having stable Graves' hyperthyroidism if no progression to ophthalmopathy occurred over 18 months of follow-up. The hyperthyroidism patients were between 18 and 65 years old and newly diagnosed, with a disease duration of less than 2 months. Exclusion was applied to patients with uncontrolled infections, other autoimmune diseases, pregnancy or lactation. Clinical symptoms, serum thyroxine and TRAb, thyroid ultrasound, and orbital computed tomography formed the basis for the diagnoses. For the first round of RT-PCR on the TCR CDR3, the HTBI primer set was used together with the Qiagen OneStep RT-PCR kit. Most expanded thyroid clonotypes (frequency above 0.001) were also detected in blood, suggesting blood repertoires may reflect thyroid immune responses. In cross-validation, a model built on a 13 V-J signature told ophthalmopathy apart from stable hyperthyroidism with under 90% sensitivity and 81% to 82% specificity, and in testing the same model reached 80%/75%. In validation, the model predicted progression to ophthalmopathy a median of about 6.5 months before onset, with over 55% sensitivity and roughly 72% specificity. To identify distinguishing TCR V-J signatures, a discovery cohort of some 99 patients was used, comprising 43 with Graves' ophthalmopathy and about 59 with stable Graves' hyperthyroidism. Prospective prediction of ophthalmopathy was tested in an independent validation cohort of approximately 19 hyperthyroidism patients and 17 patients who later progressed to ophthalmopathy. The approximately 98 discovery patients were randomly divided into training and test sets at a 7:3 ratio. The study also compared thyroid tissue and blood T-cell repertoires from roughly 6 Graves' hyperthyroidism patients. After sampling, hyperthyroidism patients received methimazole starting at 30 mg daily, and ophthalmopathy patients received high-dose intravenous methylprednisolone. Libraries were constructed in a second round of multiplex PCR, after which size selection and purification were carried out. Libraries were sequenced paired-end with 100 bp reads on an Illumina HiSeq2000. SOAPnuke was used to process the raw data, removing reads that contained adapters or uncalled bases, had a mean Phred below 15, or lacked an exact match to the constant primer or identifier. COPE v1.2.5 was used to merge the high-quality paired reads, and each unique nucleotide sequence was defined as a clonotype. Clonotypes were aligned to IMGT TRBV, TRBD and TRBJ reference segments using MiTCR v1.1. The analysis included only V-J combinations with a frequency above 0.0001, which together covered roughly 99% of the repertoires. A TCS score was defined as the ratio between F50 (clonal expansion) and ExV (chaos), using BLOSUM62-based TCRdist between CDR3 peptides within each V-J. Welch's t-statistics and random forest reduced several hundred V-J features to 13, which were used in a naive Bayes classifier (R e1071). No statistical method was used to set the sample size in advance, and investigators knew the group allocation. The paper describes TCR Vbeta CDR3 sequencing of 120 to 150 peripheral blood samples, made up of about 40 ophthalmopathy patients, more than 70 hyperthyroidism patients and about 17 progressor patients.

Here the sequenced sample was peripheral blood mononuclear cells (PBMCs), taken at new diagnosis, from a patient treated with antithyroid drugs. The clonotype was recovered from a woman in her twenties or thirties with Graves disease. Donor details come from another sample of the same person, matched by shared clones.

The CDR3 protein is CASSVGLAGIYEQYF. The base sequence is TGTGCCAGCAGCGTAGGGCTAGCGGGAATATACGAGCAGTACTTC. This chain joins TRBV9 to TRBJ2-7, with 9 bases in between that match TRBD2. From the cysteine up to the phenylalanine, the CDR3 has a length of 15 residues. Here the CDR3 DNA is all that survives: 45 bases in frame from base 1. Reading the germline V gene gives CDR1 SGDLS and CDR2 YYNGEE. V has 0 bases trimmed and J has 4 bases trimmed; junction bases matching no gene number 5.